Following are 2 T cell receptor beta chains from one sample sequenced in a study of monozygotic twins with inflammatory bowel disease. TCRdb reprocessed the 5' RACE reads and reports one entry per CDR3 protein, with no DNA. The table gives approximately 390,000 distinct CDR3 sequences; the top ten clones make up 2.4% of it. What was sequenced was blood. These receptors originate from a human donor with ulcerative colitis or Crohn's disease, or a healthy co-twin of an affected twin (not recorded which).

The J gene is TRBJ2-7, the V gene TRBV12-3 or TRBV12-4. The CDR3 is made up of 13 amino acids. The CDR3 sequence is CASQTRGSHEQYF.

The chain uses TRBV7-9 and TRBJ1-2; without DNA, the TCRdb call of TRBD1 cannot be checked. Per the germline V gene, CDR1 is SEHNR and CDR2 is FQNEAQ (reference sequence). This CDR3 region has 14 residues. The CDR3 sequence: CASSPSGTNYGYTF.